The T cell receptor beta chain described here comes from a study of blood T cell repertoires in COVID-19. At the level of the study: Sites in the United States, Italy and Spain provided acute and convalescent COVID-19 samples. PBMCs, B-cell-depleted T cells, or T cells provided the cDNA or gDNA that made up the material.

In the authors' methods: Nucleated cell number was recorded as an estimate derived from reference gene primer amplification. Sequenced by immunoSEQ multiplex PCR; TCRdb stores in-frame clones only, minus some. V, J and clone size are taken as reported in that table, and D and trimming were inferred from the DNA itself. The profile covers under 350,000 clones, with around nine tenths appearing a single time and around 4.4% taken by the ten largest. This clone was picked up one time. This sequence originates from a man in his forties with acute or convalescent COVID-19. Sequenced: peripheral blood.

CDR3 DNA: TGTGCCTGGAGTGCCGGTCGGTACAGCACTGAAGCTTTCTTT. It translates to CAWSAGRYSTEAFF. This chain connects TRBV30 to TRBJ1-1; D unresolved. The CDR3 has 14 residues. The ends were cut back, 1 base at V and 4 bases at J, with 13 bases in the middle. Germline V gene sequence: CDR1 GTSNPN, CDR2 SVGIG (reference sequence).